This record covers a single TCR beta chain. The antigen remains undetermined. Time point noted: week 35, safety follow-up. Topical imiquimod was applied with each vaccine dose, which held 300 ug of mutant IDH1 20-mer peptide. Patients underwent eight vaccinations, which took place in weeks 1, 3, 5, 7, 11, 15, 19 and 23. Astrocytomas that were new, WHO grade 3 or 4, IDH1-mutant and ATRX-lost were present in the donors. These data belong to a study of a mutant IDH1 vaccine in newly diagnosed glioma. Background on the study: Beforehand, treatment had been radiotherapy, temozolomide, or both; the majority received both. Study-wide points: Changes to the top peripheral T cell clonotypes appeared unrelated to pseudoprogression.

Sequenced by immunoSEQ multiplex PCR; TCRdb stores in-frame clones only, minus some. The sample contains tens of thousands of clones, approximately 78% of which appear only once. With 2 bases removed from V and 6 bases from J, the gap between germline ends came to 9 bases. Per germline, CDR1 MNHEY and CDR2 SVGAGI. This CDR3 has 13 residues. The source material was PBMCs, sampled from a glioma patient whose treatment included an IDH1 peptide vaccine. V gene TRBV6-5 combines with J gene TRBJ2-3; TRBD1 or TRBD2 may be the D gene (5 bases each). The TCR comes from a woman in her thirties or forties with glioma. This chain's CDR3 is CASSYPGTDTQYF. In DNA form, the CDR3 reads TGTGCCAGCAGTTACCCCGGGACGGATACGCAGTATTTT.